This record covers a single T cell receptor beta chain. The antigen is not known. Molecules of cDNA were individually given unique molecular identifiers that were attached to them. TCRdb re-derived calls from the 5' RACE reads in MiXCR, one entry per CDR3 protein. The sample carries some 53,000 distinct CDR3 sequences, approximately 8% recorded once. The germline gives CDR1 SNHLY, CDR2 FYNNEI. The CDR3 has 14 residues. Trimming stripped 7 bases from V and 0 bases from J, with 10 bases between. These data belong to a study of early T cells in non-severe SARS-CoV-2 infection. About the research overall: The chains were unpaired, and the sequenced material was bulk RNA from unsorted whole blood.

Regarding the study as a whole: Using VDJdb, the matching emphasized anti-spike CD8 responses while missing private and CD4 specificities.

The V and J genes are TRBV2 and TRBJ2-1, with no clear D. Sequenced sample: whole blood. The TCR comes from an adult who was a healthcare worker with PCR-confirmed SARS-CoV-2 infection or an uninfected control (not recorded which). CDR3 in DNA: TGTGCCAGCAAGTATCCGTCCTCCTACAATGAGCAGTTCTTC. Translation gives CASKYPSSYNEQFF. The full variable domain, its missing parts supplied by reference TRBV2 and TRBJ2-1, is EPEVTQTPSHQVTQMGQEVILRCVPISNHLYFYWYRQILGQKVEFLVSFYNNEISEKSEIFDDQFSVERPDGSNFTLKIRSTKLEDSAMYFCASKYPSSYNEQFFGPGTRLTVL.